This is a list of T cell receptor beta chains from one sample in a study of blood T cell repertoires in COVID-19. The protocol was immunoSEQ multiplex PCR, while the TCRdb copy is restricted to in-frame clones and leaves out a portion. The sample shows approximately 410,000 clones, roughly 89% of them seen only once. The sequencing input was peripheral blood. The receptors stem from a woman aged 25 to 39 with active or convalescent COVID-19. CDR3s include the opening cysteine and the closing phenylalanine or tryptophan. A D gene is named only where the DNA matches it firmly. Rows may omit the clone size; those that give it use once, few, many or a size class.

d_gene: TRBD1; j_gene: TRBJ2-3; v_gene: TRBV5-1; abundance: .; CDR3aa: CASSPGQGGITDTQYF; CDR3nt: TGCGCCAGCAGCCCGGGACAGGGGGGGATCACAGATACGCAGTATTTT
d_gene: .; j_gene: TRBJ1-1; v_gene: TRBV2; abundance: .; CDR3aa: CASSQGSEAFF; CDR3nt: TGTGCCAGCAGCCAGGGTTCTGAAGCTTTCTTT
d_gene: TRBD2; j_gene: TRBJ2-5; v_gene: TRBV7-6; abundance: once; CDR3aa: CASSLTSGSRETQYF; CDR3nt: TGTGCCAGCAGCTTGACTAGCGGGAGTCGAGAGACCCAGTACTTC
d_gene: .; j_gene: TRBJ2-3; v_gene: TRBV15; abundance: .; CDR3aa: CATSGTRFPGSGTDTQYF; CDR3nt: TGTGCCACCAGCGGAACGAGATTCCCAGGGTCCGGCACAGATACGCAGTATTTT
d_gene: TRBD1; j_gene: TRBJ2-2; v_gene: TRBV4-1; abundance: .; CDR3aa: CASSQPARDRGRELFF; CDR3nt: TGCGCCAGCAGCCAACCGGCCCGGGACAGGGGGAGGGAGCTGTTTTTT
d_gene: .; j_gene: TRBJ2-1; v_gene: TRBV19; abundance: few; CDR3aa: CASSIPGTTNEQFF; CDR3nt: TGTGCCAGTAGTATCCCCGGGACAACCAATGAGCAGTTCTTC
d_gene: TRBD1; j_gene: TRBJ1-1; v_gene: TRBV2; abundance: few; CDR3aa: CASRPGQGNTEAFF; CDR3nt: TGTGCCAGCCGCCCGGGACAGGGGAACACTGAAGCTTTCTTT
d_gene: .; j_gene: TRBJ2-1; v_gene: TRBV7-9; abundance: .; CDR3aa: CASSQREGYGGEQFF; CDR3nt: TGTGCCAGCAGCCAGAGGGAAGGGTATGGCGGTGAGCAGTTCTTC
d_gene: .; j_gene: TRBJ2-5; v_gene: TRBV9; abundance: .; CDR3aa: CASSADRGGQETQYF; CDR3nt: TGTGCCAGCAGCGCCGACAGAGGGGGACAAGAGACCCAGTACTTC
d_gene: TRBD1; j_gene: TRBJ1-1; v_gene: TRBV10-1; abundance: .; CDR3aa: CASSEKPGQSTNTEAFF; CDR3nt: TGCGCCAGCAGTGAGAAACCGGGACAGTCGACGAACACTGAAGCTTTCTTT
d_gene: TRBD2; j_gene: TRBJ2-7; v_gene: TRBV23-1; abundance: .; CDR3aa: CASSQSAPGLAGPYEQYF; CDR3nt: TGCGCCAGCAGTCAATCGGCTCCGGGACTAGCGGGACCGTATGAGCAGTACTTC
d_gene: TRBD1; j_gene: TRBJ1-2; v_gene: TRBV2; abundance: .; CDR3aa: CASSGTATNYGYTF; CDR3nt: TGTGCCAGCAGCGGGACAGCCACTAACTATGGCTACACCTTC
d_gene: .; j_gene: TRBJ2-7; v_gene: TRBV6-4; abundance: .; CDR3aa: CASKDLNRQYYSYEQYF; CDR3nt: TGTGCCAGCAAGGATTTAAACAGGCAATACTACTCCTACGAGCAGTACTTC
d_gene: .; j_gene: TRBJ2-3; v_gene: TRBV2; abundance: .; CDR3aa: CASSAEGRTDTQYF; CDR3nt: TGTGCCAGCAGTGCTGAAGGGAGGACAGATACGCAGTATTTT
d_gene: .; j_gene: TRBJ2-1; v_gene: TRBV5-1; abundance: few; CDR3aa: CASSLGKQGTEQFF; CDR3nt: TGCGCCAGCAGCTTGGGGAAACAGGGCACTGAGCAGTTCTTC
d_gene: TRBD1; j_gene: TRBJ1-5; v_gene: TRBV19; abundance: .; CDR3aa: CASSAQQGNSNQPQHF; CDR3nt: TGTGCCAGTAGTGCGCAACAGGGGAATAGCAATCAGCCCCAGCATTTT
d_gene: TRBD1; j_gene: TRBJ1-1; v_gene: TRBV3-1/TRBV3-2; abundance: .; CDR3aa: CASSQELGQAYTEAFF; CDR3nt: TGTGCCAGCAGCCAAGAATTGGGACAGGCATACACTGAAGCTTTCTTT
d_gene: TRBD1; j_gene: TRBJ1-3; v_gene: TRBV7-6; abundance: .; CDR3aa: CASSLATGTGASGNTIYF; CDR3nt: TGTGCCAGCAGCTTAGCGACCGGGACAGGGGCCTCTGGAAACACCATATATTTT
d_gene: .; j_gene: TRBJ2-7; v_gene: TRBV5-1; abundance: .; CDR3aa: CASSLSPGAYEQYF; CDR3nt: TGCGCCAGCAGCTTGTCTCCAGGGGCCTACGAGCAGTACTTC
d_gene: TRBD1; j_gene: TRBJ2-2; v_gene: TRBV28; abundance: .; CDR3aa: CASSWDRGGTGELFF; CDR3nt: TGTGCCAGCAGTTGGGACAGGGGGGGAACCGGGGAGCTGTTTTTT
d_gene: TRBD1; j_gene: TRBJ1-5; v_gene: TRBV6-5; abundance: few; CDR3aa: CASSYGTGNQPQHF; CDR3nt: TGTGCCAGCAGTTATGGGACAGGGAATCAGCCCCAGCATTTT
d_gene: .; j_gene: TRBJ2-5; v_gene: TRBV2; abundance: .; CDR3aa: CASSGFKKPEGQKETQYF; CDR3nt: TGTGCCAGCAGTGGATTTAAAAAACCAGAGGGACAAAAAGAGACCCAGTACTTC
d_gene: TRBD1; j_gene: TRBJ1-2; v_gene: TRBV5-1; abundance: .; CDR3aa: CASSLAPDRAGYGYTF; CDR3nt: TGCGCCAGCAGCTTGGCACCCGACAGGGCCGGCTATGGCTACACCTTC
d_gene: .; j_gene: TRBJ1-1; v_gene: TRBV5-1; abundance: .; CDR3aa: CASSSFPLTVNTEAFF; CDR3nt: TGCGCCAGCAGCTCCTTCCCCTTGACAGTCAACACTGAAGCTTTCTTT
d_gene: .; j_gene: TRBJ1-2; v_gene: TRBV21-1; abundance: .; CDR3aa: CATPASGNYGYTF; CDR3nt: TGTGCCACCCCGGCGTCAGGGAACTATGGCTACACCTTC
d_gene: TRBD1; j_gene: TRBJ2-2; v_gene: TRBV2; abundance: .; CDR3aa: CASSEPGTGGAAFTGELFF; CDR3nt: TGTGCCAGCAGTGAACCAGGGACAGGGGGCGCTGCCTTCACCGGGGAGCTGTTTTTT
d_gene: .; j_gene: TRBJ1-6; v_gene: TRBV2; abundance: .; CDR3aa: CASSEGQGSGSPLHF; CDR3nt: TGTGCCAGCAGTGAAGGTCAGGGATCGGGTTCACCCCTCCACTTT
d_gene: .; j_gene: TRBJ1-2; v_gene: TRBV2; abundance: few; CDR3aa: CASSEAPGYGYTF; CDR3nt: TGTGCCAGCAGTGAAGCACCAGGCTATGGCTACACCTTC
d_gene: .; j_gene: TRBJ2-7; v_gene: TRBV7-9; abundance: few; CDR3aa: CASSFGANYEQYF; CDR3nt: TGTGCCAGCAGCTTTGGGGCCAACTACGAGCAGTACTTC
d_gene: TRBD1; j_gene: TRBJ1-1; v_gene: TRBV7-6; abundance: .; CDR3aa: CASSSAQGEDTEAFF; CDR3nt: TGTGCCAGCAGCTCAGCACAGGGGGAAGACACTGAAGCTTTCTTT
d_gene: TRBD2; j_gene: TRBJ2-4; v_gene: TRBV7-2; abundance: few; CDR3aa: CASSSSSGRALRYF; CDR3nt: TGTGCCAGCAGCTCTTCTAGCGGGAGGGCCTTAAGATACTTC
d_gene: TRBD2; j_gene: TRBJ2-1; v_gene: TRBV24-1; abundance: .; CDR3aa: CATSDRTSGSYNEQFF; CDR3nt: TGTGCCACCAGTGATCGGACTAGCGGGTCCTACAATGAGCAGTTCTTC
d_gene: .; j_gene: TRBJ1-3; v_gene: TRBV27; abundance: .; CDR3aa: CASSPTTGSSGNTIYF; CDR3nt: TGTGCCAGCAGCCCCACTACAGGAAGCTCTGGAAACACCATATATTTT
d_gene: .; j_gene: TRBJ2-1; v_gene: TRBV10-3; abundance: .; CDR3aa: CAIRLDAGPNEQFF; CDR3nt: TGTGCCATCAGGCTAGACGCGGGGCCCAATGAGCAGTTCTTC
d_gene: TRBD1; j_gene: TRBJ1-1; v_gene: TRBV5-4; abundance: .; CDR3aa: CASSSNRQGNTEAFF; CDR3nt: TGTGCCAGCAGCTCGAACCGACAGGGGAACACTGAAGCTTTCTTT
d_gene: .; j_gene: TRBJ2-3; v_gene: TRBV6-5; abundance: .; CDR3aa: CASSSDAAPTDTQYF; CDR3nt: TGTGCCAGCAGTTCCGACGCGGCCCCCACAGATACGCAGTATTTT
d_gene: .; j_gene: TRBJ2-1; v_gene: TRBV3-1/TRBV3-2; abundance: .; CDR3aa: CASSQGDGTYNEQFF; CDR3nt: TGTGCCAGCAGCCAAGGTGACGGGACCTACAATGAGCAGTTCTTC
d_gene: .; j_gene: TRBJ1-1; v_gene: TRBV6-4; abundance: .; CDR3aa: CANSLDRDTRVGTEAFF; CDR3nt: TGTGCCAACTCGTTGGATCGGGACACAAGGGTGGGCACTGAAGCTTTCTTT